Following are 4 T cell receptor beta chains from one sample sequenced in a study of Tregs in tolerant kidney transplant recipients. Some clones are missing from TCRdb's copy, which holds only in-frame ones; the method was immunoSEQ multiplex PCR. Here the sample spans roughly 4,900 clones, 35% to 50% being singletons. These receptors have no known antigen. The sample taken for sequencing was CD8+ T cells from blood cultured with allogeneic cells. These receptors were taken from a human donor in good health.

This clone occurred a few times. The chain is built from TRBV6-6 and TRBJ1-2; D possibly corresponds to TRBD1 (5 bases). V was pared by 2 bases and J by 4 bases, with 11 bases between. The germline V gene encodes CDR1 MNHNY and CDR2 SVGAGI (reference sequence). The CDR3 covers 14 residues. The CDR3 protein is CASSYVRGGYGYTF. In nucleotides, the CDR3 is TGTGCCAGCAGTTACGTCCGTGGGGGCTATGGCTACACCTTC.

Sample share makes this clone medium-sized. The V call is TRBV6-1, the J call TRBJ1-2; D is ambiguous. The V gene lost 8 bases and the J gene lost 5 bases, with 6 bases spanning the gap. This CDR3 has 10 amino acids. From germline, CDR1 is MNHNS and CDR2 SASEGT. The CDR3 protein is CASGTYGYTF. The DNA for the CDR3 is TGTGCCAGCGGAACTTATGGCTACACCTTC.

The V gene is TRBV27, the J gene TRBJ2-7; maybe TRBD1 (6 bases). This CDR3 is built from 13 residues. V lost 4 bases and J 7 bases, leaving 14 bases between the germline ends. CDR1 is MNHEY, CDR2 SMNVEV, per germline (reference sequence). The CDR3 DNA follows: TGTGCCAGCAGTTCAGTTTACACAGGGGAGCAGTACTTC. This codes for CASSSVYTGEQYF.

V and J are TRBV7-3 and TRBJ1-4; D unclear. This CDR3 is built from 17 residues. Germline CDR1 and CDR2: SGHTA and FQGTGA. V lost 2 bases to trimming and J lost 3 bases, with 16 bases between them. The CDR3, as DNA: TGTGCCAGCAGCTTAGAGGAACAACGAGGAGCTAATGAAAAACTGTTTTTT. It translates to CASSLEEQRGANEKLFF.